This passage covers 8 T cell receptor beta chains from one sample sequenced in a study of PD-1 blockade in classical Hodgkin lymphoma. Sequenced by immunoSEQ multiplex PCR; TCRdb stores in-frame clones only, minus some. The data contain about 90,000 clones, roughly nine tenths of them seen just once; the ten biggest clones take up about 10%. Every patient was affected by relapse after autologous stem cell transplantation, while exposure to brentuximab vedotin was not uniform. The sample here was peripheral blood mononuclear cells (PBMCs), taken before the second cycle of nivolumab. These receptors were obtained from a human donor with classical Hodgkin lymphoma.

The V call is TRBV2, the J call TRBJ1-1; D is perhaps TRBD1 (6 bases). The germline CDR1 and CDR2 sequences are SNHLY and FYNNEI. V was pared by 8 bases and J by 4 bases, with 14 bases between. CDR3 length: 13 residues. The CDR3 loop is CASSRGAATEAFF. CDR3 DNA sequence: TGTGCCAGCTCCAGGGGCGCGGCCACTGAAGCTTTCTTT. Supplemented by reference TRBV2 and TRBJ1-1, the full variable domain reads EPEVTQTPSHQVTQMGQEVILRCVPISNHLYFYWYRQILGQKVEFLVSFYNNEISEKSEIFDDQFSVERPDGSNFTLKIRSTKLEDSAMYFCASSRGAATEAFFGQGTRLTVV.

The CDR3 is CASSFLGQGAGELFF. The CDR3 DNA sequence: TGTGCCAGCAGTTTCCTGGGACAGGGTGCCGGGGAGCTGTTTTTT. The chain couples TRBV28 to TRBJ2-2; TRBD1 matches at 9 bases. The germline CDR1 and CDR2 sequences are MDHEN and SYDVKM. This CDR3 spans 15 amino acids. The V gene end was trimmed by 3 bases and the J gene end by 6 bases; junction bases not matched to a gene: 5.

The chain joins TRBV28 to TRBJ1-2, with a tentative D call TRBD1 (6 bases). Trimming stripped 5 bases from V and 2 bases from J, with 12 bases between. Germline CDR1 MDHEN, CDR2 SYDVKM. The CDR3 contains 14 residues. CDR3 sequence reads: CASSVRGGNYGYTF. The DNA for the CDR3 is TGTGCCAGCAGTGTGCGAGGGGGGAACTATGGCTACACCTTC.

This chain joins TRBV4-1 and TRBJ1-2; D gene unclear. There are 13 residues in the CDR3. V shed 0 bases and J shed 4 bases, with 6 bases lying between them. CDR1 and CDR2 (germline): MGHRA, YSYEKL. CDR3 region: CASSQEGSYGYTF. For the CDR3, the DNA is TGCGCCAGCAGCCAAGAGGGCAGCTATGGCTACACCTTC.

The V and J genes are TRBV2 and TRBJ1-2; D may be TRBD1 (6 bases). Deletions cut 4 bases from V and 6 bases from J, with 21 bases between. Per the germline V gene, CDR1 is SNHLY and CDR2 is FYNNEI. This CDR3 region has 16 residues. The CDR3 sequence: CASSVPAGTSIHGYTF. CDR3 nucleotide sequence: TGTGCCAGCAGTGTCCCAGCCGGGACATCGATCCATGGCTACACCTTC. The variable domain in full, with the rest retrieved from reference TRBV2 and TRBJ1-2, is EPEVTQTPSHQVTQMGQEVILRCVPISNHLYFYWYRQILGQKVEFLVSFYNNEISEKSEIFDDQFSVERPDGSNFTLKIRSTKLEDSAMYFCASSVPAGTSIHGYTFGSGTRLTVV.

V and J are TRBV28 and TRBJ1-5; possibly TRBD1 for D (5 bases). This CDR3 is 18 amino acids long. The V gene's germline CDR1 is MDHEN and CDR2 SYDVKM. V lost 2 bases and J lost 0, with 17 bases in between. This CDR3 is CASSLPGRVVDSNQPQHF. DNA for the CDR3: TGTGCCAGCAGTTTACCTGGCAGGGTAGTCGATAGCAATCAGCCCCAGCATTTT.

This clone was seen only a few times. This chain connects TRBV6-6 to TRBJ1-5; D gene ambiguous. Trimming cost V 5 bases and J 5 bases, with 16 bases left between them. The CDR3 is 15 residues long. Looked up from germline, CDR1 is MNHNY and CDR2 is SVGAGI (reference sequence). The CDR3 region has the DNA TGTGCCAGCAGTAAGACCTTAAGCGGAGATCAGCCCCAGCATTTT. It yields the protein CASSKTLSGDQPQHF.

This clone was seen a single time. The rearrangement links TRBV28 to TRBJ1-2; no reliable D call. Trimming stripped 4 bases from V and 4 bases from J, with 10 bases between. Germline V CDR1 and CDR2: MDHEN, SYDVKM. This CDR3 has 13 amino acids. CDR3 sequence: CASSYRGGYGYTF. The CDR3 nucleotides are TGTGCCAGCAGTTACCGCGGAGGCTATGGCTACACCTTC.